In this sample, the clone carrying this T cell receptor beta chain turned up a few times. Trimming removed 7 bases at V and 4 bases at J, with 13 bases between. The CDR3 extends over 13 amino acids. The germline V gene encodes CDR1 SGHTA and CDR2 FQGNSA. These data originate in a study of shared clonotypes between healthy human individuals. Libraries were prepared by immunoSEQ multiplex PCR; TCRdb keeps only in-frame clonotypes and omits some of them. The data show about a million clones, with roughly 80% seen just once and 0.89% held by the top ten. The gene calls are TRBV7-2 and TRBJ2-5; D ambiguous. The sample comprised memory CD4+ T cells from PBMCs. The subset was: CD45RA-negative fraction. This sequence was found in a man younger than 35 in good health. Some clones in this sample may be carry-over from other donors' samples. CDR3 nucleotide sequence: TGTGCCAGCACCTCTAGGTCGCGAGAGACCCAGTACTTC. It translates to CASTSRSRETQYF. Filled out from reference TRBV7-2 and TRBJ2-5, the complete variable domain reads GAGVSQSPSNKVTEKGKDVELRCDPISGHTALYWYRQSLGQGLEFLIYFQGNSAPDKSGLPSDRFSAERTGGSVSTLTIQRTQQEDSAVYLCASTSRSRETQYFGPGTRLLVL.